The entry that follows covers one T cell receptor beta chain sequence. Germline V gene lookup returns CDR1 MDHEN and CDR2 SYDVKM. This CDR3 comprises 22 residues. J was trimmed by 0 bases and V by 4 bases; bases with no gene match: 23. This sample is drawn from a study of blood T cell repertoires in COVID-19. Looking at the study overall: Acute-phase and convalescent COVID-19 samples originated in the United States, Italy and Spain.

Some clones are missing from TCRdb's copy, which holds only in-frame ones; the method was immunoSEQ multiplex PCR. The sample holds some 350,000 clones, roughly 89% seen once. Sequencing input: peripheral blood. The chain has TRBV28 and TRBJ2-4; TRBD1 matches at 8 bases. The TCR originated in a man aged 18-30 years with active or convalescent COVID-19. The chain's CDR3 is CASSYLGTGRVGQHGAKNIQYF. CDR3 nucleotide sequence: TGTGCCAGCAGTTACTTAGGGACAGGTAGGGTGGGCCAACACGGAGCCAAAAACATTCAGTACTTC.